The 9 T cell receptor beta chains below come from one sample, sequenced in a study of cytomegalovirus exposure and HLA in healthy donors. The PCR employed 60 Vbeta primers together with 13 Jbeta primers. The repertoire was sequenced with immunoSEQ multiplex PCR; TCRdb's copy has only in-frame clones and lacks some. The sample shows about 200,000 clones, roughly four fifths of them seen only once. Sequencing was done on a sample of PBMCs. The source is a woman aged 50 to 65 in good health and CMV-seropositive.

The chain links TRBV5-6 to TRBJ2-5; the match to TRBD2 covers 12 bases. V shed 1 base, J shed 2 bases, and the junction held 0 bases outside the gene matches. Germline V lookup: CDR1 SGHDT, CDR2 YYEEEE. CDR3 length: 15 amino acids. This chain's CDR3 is CASSLTSGGQETQYF. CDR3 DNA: TGTGCCAGCAGCTTGACTAGCGGGGGGCAAGAGACCCAGTACTTC.

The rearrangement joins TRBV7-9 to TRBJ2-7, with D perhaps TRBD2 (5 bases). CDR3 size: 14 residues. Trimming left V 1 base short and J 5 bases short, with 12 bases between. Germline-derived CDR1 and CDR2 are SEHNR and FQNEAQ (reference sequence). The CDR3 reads CASSLVAGINEQYF. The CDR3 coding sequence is TGTGCCAGCAGCTTAGTAGCCGGGATCAACGAGCAGTACTTC.

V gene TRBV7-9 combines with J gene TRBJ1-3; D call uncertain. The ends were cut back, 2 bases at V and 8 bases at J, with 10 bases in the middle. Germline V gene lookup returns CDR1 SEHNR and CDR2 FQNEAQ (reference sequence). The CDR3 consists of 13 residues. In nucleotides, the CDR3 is TGTGCCAGCAGCTTAACCCGGGGAGACACCATATATTTT. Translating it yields CASSLTRGDTIYF.

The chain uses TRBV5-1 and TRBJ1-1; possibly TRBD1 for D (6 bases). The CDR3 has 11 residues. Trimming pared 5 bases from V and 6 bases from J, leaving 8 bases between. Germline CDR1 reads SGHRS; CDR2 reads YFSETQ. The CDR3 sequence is CASSTGPEAFF. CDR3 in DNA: TGCGCCAGCAGTACAGGGCCTGAAGCTTTCTTT.

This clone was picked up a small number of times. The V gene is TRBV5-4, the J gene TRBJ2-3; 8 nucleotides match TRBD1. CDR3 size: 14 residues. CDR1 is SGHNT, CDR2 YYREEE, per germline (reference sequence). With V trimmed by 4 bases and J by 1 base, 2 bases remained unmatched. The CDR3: CASSDRGGTDTQYF. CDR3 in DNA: TGTGCCAGCAGCGACAGGGGAGGCACAGATACGCAGTATTTT.

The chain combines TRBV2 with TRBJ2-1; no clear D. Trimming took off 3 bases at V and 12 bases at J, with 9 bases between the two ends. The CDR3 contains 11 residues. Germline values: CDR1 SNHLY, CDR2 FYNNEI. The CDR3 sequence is CASSDRVPQFF. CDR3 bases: TGTGCCAGCAGTGACCGGGTCCCGCAGTTCTTC. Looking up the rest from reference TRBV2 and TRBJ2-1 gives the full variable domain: EPEVTQTPSHQVTQMGQEVILRCVPISNHLYFYWYRQILGQKVEFLVSFYNNEISEKSEIFDDQFSVERPDGSNFTLKIRSTKLEDSAMYFCASSDRVPQFFGPGTRLTVL.

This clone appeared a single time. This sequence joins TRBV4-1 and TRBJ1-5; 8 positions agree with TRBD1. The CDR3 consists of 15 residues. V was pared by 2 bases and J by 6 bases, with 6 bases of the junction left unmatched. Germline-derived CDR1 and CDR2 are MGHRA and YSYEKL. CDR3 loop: CASSQTDRGGQPQHF. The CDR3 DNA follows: TGCGCCAGCAGCCAAACCGACAGGGGCGGTCAGCCCCAGCATTTT.

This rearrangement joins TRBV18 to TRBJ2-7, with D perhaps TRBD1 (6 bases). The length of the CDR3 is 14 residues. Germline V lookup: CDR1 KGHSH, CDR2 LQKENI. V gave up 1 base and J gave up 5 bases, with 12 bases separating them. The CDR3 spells CASSPRAGDHEQYF. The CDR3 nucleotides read TGTGCCAGCTCACCACGGGCAGGGGACCACGAGCAGTACTTC.

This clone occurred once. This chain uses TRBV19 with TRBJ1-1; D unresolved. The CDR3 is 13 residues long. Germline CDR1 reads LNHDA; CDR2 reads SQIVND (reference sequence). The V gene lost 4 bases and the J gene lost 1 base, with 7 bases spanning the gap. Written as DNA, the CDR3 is TGTGCCAGTAGTACACAGAAGAACACTGAAGCTTTCTTT. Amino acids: CASSTQKNTEAFF.